Listed below are T cell receptor beta chains from one sample, sequenced in a study of T cell repertoires in cytomegalovirus infection. In TCRdb, the reads were re-called with MiXCR into one record per CDR3 protein. Among about 600,000 distinct CDR3 sequences listed, roughly 26% were seen once. Sequencing was carried out using CD8+ T cells from PBMCs. The receptors stem from a human donor in good health (CMV status not recorded). Some clones in this sample may be carry-over from other donors' samples. Both conserved end residues are part of each CDR3. A D gene is named only where the DNA matches it firmly. Not every row has a clone size; where given, it reads once, few, many or a size class.

CDR3aa: CASKQTAETPKAQYF
CDR3nt: TGTGCCAGCAAACAGACAGCGGAGACCCCCAAGGCCCAGTACTTC
abundance: few
v_gene: TRBV6-6
d_gene: -
j_gene: TRBJ2-5

CDR3aa: CSAKGGGIGELFF
CDR3nt: TGCAGTGCGAAGGGAGGGGGGATCGGGGAGCTGTTTTTT
abundance: few
v_gene: TRBV20-1
d_gene: -
j_gene: TRBJ2-2

CDR3aa: CASSERRTGGNTEAFF
CDR3nt: TGTGCCAGCAGCGAGCGGAGGACAGGGGGAAACACTGAAGCTTTCTTT
abundance: -
v_gene: TRBV4-2
d_gene: TRBD1
j_gene: TRBJ1-1

CDR3aa: CASSLLAGGNTEAFF
CDR3nt: TGTGCCAGCAGTTTATTGGCAGGGGGGAACACTGAAGCTTTCTTT
abundance: few
v_gene: TRBV27
d_gene: TRBD1
j_gene: TRBJ1-1

CDR3aa: CASSYGDGLYEQYF
CDR3nt: TGTGCCAGCAGTTACGGGGACGGATTGTACGAGCAGTACTTC
abundance: -
v_gene: TRBV6-5
d_gene: -
j_gene: TRBJ2-7

CDR3aa: CASSRREPYNSPLHF
CDR3nt: TGTGCCAGCAGCCGCAGGGAGCCCTATAATTCACCCCTCCACTTT
abundance: many
v_gene: TRBV7-6
d_gene: -
j_gene: TRBJ1-6

CDR3aa: CSARGTPGKFARYSNQPQHF
CDR3nt: TGCAGTGCTAGAGGGACCCCAGGGAAGTTCGCCCGTTATAGCAATCAGCCCCAGCATTTT
abundance: -
v_gene: TRBV20-1
d_gene: -
j_gene: TRBJ1-5

CDR3aa: CASSSQDREWTDTQYF
CDR3nt: TGTGCCAGCAGCAGTCAGGACAGGGAATGGACAGATACGCAGTATTTT
abundance: few
v_gene: TRBV5-4
d_gene: TRBD1
j_gene: TRBJ2-3

CDR3aa: CASSPGRTPEATQYF
CDR3nt: TGTGCCAGCAGCCCCGGTAGGACCCCGGAAGCGACCCAGTACTTC
abundance: few
v_gene: TRBV7-2
d_gene: -
j_gene: TRBJ2-5

CDR3aa: CASWTGRYEQFF
CDR3nt: TGTGCCAGCTGGACCGGAAGATATGAGCAGTTCTTC
abundance: many
v_gene: TRBV12-3/TRBV12-4
d_gene: -
j_gene: TRBJ2-1

CDR3aa: CASSESGRGTQYF
CDR3nt: TGTGCCAGCAGTGAAAGTGGAAGGGGGACCCAGTACTTC
abundance: -
v_gene: TRBV9
d_gene: -
j_gene: TRBJ2-5

CDR3aa: CASSNSGLTYEQYF
CDR3nt: TGTGCCAGCAGCAATAGCGGGCTTACCTACGAGCAGTACTTC
abundance: -
v_gene: TRBV7-2
d_gene: TRBD2
j_gene: TRBJ2-7

CDR3aa: CASSQDLTVYGYTF
CDR3nt: TGTGCCAGCAGCCAAGATTTGACAGTCTATGGCTACACCTTC
abundance: few
v_gene: TRBV4-2
d_gene: -
j_gene: TRBJ1-2

CDR3aa: CARSLGDYNEQFF
CDR3nt: TGTGCCAGGAGCTTAGGAGACTACAATGAGCAGTTCTTC
abundance: -
v_gene: TRBV7-2
d_gene: -
j_gene: TRBJ2-1

CDR3aa: CASSLEGGGLNEQFF
CDR3nt: TGCGCCAGCAGCTTGGAGGGCGGGGGGCTTAATGAGCAGTTCTTC
abundance: -
v_gene: TRBV5-1
d_gene: TRBD2
j_gene: TRBJ2-1

CDR3aa: CASSEAKSSGGPRPYNEQFF
CDR3nt: TGTGCCAGCAGTGAAGCCAAGAGTAGCGGGGGGCCTCGACCCTACAATGAGCAGTTCTTC
abundance: -
v_gene: TRBV2
d_gene: TRBD2
j_gene: TRBJ2-1

CDR3aa: CASSPISGGANTGELFF
CDR3nt: TGTGCCAGCAGCCCCATTAGCGGGGGGGCGAACACCGGGGAGCTGTTTTTT
abundance: many
v_gene: TRBV7-8
d_gene: TRBD2
j_gene: TRBJ2-2

CDR3aa: CASSPLFQRDTEAFF
CDR3nt: TGTGCCAGCTCACCACTTTTCCAGAGGGACACTGAAGCTTTCTTT
abundance: -
v_gene: TRBV18
d_gene: -
j_gene: TRBJ1-1

CDR3aa: CASSYGGGTQYF
CDR3nt: TGTGCCAGCAGCTACGGTGGAGGTACGCAGTATTTT
abundance: many
v_gene: TRBV28
d_gene: -
j_gene: TRBJ2-3

CDR3aa: CASSARGLSSYEQYF
CDR3nt: TGTGCCAGCAGCGCCCGGGGCCTCAGCTCCTACGAGCAGTACTTC
abundance: few
v_gene: TRBV6-5
d_gene: -
j_gene: TRBJ2-7

CDR3aa: CASSLGLVEDTQYF
CDR3nt: TGCGCCAGCAGCTTGGGACTAGTTGAAGATACGCAGTATTTT
abundance: -
v_gene: TRBV5-1
d_gene: -
j_gene: TRBJ2-3

CDR3aa: CSVSGWTGELFF
CDR3nt: TGCAGCGTATCGGGGTGGACCGGGGAGCTGTTTTTT
abundance: few
v_gene: TRBV29-1
d_gene: -
j_gene: TRBJ2-2

CDR3aa: CASSSQRTVYEQYF
CDR3nt: TGTGCCAGCAGCTCCCAGCGAACAGTCTACGAGCAGTACTTC
abundance: -
v_gene: TRBV27
d_gene: -
j_gene: TRBJ2-7

CDR3aa: CASSLADPRNQPQHF
CDR3nt: TGTGCCAGCAGCTTAGCGGACCCACGCAATCAGCCCCAGCATTTT
abundance: many
v_gene: TRBV7-8
d_gene: -
j_gene: TRBJ1-5

CDR3aa: CTSGLGNYGYTF
CDR3nt: TGTACTAGTGGTTTGGGTAACTATGGCTACACCTTC
abundance: -
v_gene: TRBV12-5
d_gene: -
j_gene: TRBJ1-2

CDR3aa: CASSIRGPETQYF
CDR3nt: TGTGCCAGCAGTATCAGGGGACCAGAGACCCAGTACTTC
abundance: -
v_gene: TRBV27
d_gene: -
j_gene: TRBJ2-5

CDR3aa: CASSYLTYNEQFF
CDR3nt: TGTGCCAGCAGTTACCTTACCTACAATGAGCAGTTCTTC
abundance: few
v_gene: TRBV6-2/TRBV6-3
d_gene: -
j_gene: TRBJ2-1

CDR3aa: CASSSPVSVNTEAFF
CDR3nt: TGTGCCAGCAGCTCCCCCGTCTCCGTGAACACTGAAGCTTTCTTT
abundance: many
v_gene: TRBV7-2
d_gene: -
j_gene: TRBJ1-1

CDR3aa: CAIRQGARNEQYF
CDR3nt: TGTGCCATCAGACAGGGGGCAAGGAACGAGCAGTACTTC
abundance: few
v_gene: TRBV12-3/TRBV12-4
d_gene: TRBD1
j_gene: TRBJ2-7

CDR3aa: CSARTSERETQYF
CDR3nt: TGCAGTGCTAGGACTAGCGAAAGAGAGACCCAGTACTTC
abundance: -
v_gene: TRBV20-1
d_gene: TRBD2
j_gene: TRBJ2-5

CDR3aa: CASSPRQASSGANVLTF
CDR3nt: TGTGCCAGCAGCCCTCGACAGGCTAGCTCTGGGGCCAACGTCCTGACTTTC
abundance: -
v_gene: TRBV28
d_gene: -
j_gene: TRBJ2-6

CDR3aa: CASSPWTGEGSEQFF
CDR3nt: TGTGCCAGCAGCCCATGGACAGGGGAAGGTAGTGAGCAGTTCTTC
abundance: -
v_gene: TRBV9
d_gene: TRBD1
j_gene: TRBJ2-1

CDR3aa: CSAIHVEAFF
CDR3nt: TGCAGTGCTATTCATGTTGAAGCTTTCTTT
abundance: -
v_gene: TRBV20-1
d_gene: -
j_gene: TRBJ1-1

CDR3aa: CASTPGQGINQPQHF
CDR3nt: TGCGCCAGCACCCCAGGACAGGGAATCAATCAGCCCCAGCATTTT
abundance: -
v_gene: TRBV4-3
d_gene: TRBD1
j_gene: TRBJ1-5

CDR3aa: CASSYRWTTDTQYF
CDR3nt: TGTGCCAGCAGCTACCGCTGGACCACAGATACGCAGTATTTT
abundance: -
v_gene: TRBV11-3
d_gene: -
j_gene: TRBJ2-3